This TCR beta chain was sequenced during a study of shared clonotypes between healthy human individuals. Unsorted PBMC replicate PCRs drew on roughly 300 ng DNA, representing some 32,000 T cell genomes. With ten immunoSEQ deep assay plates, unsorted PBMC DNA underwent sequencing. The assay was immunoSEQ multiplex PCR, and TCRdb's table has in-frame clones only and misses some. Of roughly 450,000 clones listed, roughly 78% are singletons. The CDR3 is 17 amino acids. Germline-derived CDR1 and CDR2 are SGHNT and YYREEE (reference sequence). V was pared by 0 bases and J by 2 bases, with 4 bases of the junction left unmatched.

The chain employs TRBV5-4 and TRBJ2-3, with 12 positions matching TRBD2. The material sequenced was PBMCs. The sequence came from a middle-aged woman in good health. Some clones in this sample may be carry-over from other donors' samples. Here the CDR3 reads CASSLGLAGEFTDTQYF. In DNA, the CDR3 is TGTGCCAGCAGCTTGGGACTAGCGGGAGAATTCACAGATACGCAGTATTTT.